This T cell receptor beta chain was captured in a study of PD-L1 blockade in urothelial cancer. As for time point: pretreatment peripheral blood. Some clones are missing from TCRdb's copy, which holds only in-frame ones; the method was immunoSEQ multiplex PCR. The repertoire includes 45,000 to 60,000 clones, roughly 80% of them detected once, and roughly 1.7% sits in the top ten. The material sequenced was PBMCs, taken around atezolizumab (anti-PD-L1) treatment. The TCR sequence derives from a man aged 50-59 years with urothelial cancer.

The CDR3: CATSRDPRGETQYF. Written as DNA, the CDR3 is TGTGCCACCAGCAGAGATCCTAGAGGAGAGACCCAGTACTTC. The chain uses TRBV15 and TRBJ2-5; D not resolved. Germline CDR1 is LNHNV and CDR2 is YYDKDF (reference sequence). The ends were cut back, 0 bases at V and 4 bases at J, with 9 bases in the middle. The CDR3 runs to 14 residues.